This TCR beta chain was sequenced for a study of blood T cell repertoires in COVID-19. Study as a whole: PBMCs, B-cell-depleted T cells, or T cells were the source of the cDNA or gDNA that made up the material.

Trimming cost V 3 bases and J 6 bases; bases outside gene matches: 5. The CDR3 sequence is 15 residues long. Germline V gene lookup returns CDR1 MGHDK and CDR2 SYGVNS. Original data processing: From reference gene primer amplification, estimates of nucleated cell counts were derived. The protocol was immunoSEQ multiplex PCR, while the TCRdb copy is restricted to in-frame clones and leaves out a portion. The D gene and trimming were derived from the DNA, and the V and J assignments and clone size from that table. The data contain just over 250,000 clones, 75% to 95% of them singletons. Sequenced sample: peripheral blood. This TCR came from a person under 30 with COVID-19, enrolled during active disease. The V gene is TRBV25-1, the J gene TRBJ2-1, with 10 bases identical to TRBD2. The CDR3 DNA sequence: TGTGCCAGCAGTGATTTTAGCGGGAGGAGCAATGAGCAGTTCTTC. Translated, it gives CASSDFSGRSNEQFF.